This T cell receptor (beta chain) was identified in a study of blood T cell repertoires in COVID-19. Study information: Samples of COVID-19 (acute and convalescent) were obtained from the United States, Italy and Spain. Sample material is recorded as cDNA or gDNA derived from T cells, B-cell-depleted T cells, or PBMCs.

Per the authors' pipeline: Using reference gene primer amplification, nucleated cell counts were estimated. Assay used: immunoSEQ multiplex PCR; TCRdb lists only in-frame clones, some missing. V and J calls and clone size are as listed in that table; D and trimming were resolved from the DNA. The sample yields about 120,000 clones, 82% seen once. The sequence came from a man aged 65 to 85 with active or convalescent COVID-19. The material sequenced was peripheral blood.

Written as DNA, the CDR3 is TGTGCCAGCAGCGCCGACAGGCCCTCTGGAAACACCATATATTTT. Encoded protein: CASSADRPSGNTIYF. J is TRBJ1-3 and V is TRBV7-9; D is possibly TRBD1 (6 bases). The germline CDR1 and CDR2 sequences are SEHNR and FQNEAQ (reference sequence). Trimming left V 5 bases short and J 0 bases short, with 11 bases between. The CDR3 runs 15 residues.